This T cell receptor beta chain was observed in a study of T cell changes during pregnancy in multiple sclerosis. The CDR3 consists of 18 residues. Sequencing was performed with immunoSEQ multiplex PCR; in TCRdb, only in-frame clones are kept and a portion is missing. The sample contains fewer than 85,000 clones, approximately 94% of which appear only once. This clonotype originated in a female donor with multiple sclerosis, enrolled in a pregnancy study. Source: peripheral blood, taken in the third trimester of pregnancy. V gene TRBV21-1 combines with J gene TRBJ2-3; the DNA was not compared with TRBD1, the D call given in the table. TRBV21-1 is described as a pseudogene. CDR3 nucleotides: TGTGCCAGCAGCACCTCTAAAGACAGTAAAAGTCAGGGGGATACGCAGTATTTT. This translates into CASSTSKDSKSQGDTQYF.